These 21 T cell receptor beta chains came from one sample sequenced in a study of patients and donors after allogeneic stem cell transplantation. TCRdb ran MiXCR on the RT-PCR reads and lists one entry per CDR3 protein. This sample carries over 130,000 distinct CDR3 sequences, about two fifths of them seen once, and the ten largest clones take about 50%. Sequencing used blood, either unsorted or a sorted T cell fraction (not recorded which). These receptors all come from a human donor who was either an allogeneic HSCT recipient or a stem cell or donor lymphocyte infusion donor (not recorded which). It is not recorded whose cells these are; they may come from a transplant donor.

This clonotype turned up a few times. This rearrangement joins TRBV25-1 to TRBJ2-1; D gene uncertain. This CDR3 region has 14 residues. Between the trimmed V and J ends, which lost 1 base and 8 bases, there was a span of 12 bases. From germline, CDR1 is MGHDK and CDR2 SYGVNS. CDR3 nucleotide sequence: TGTGCCAGCAGTGAATCCGCAGGTGGGGATGAGCAGTTCTTC. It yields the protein CASSESAGGDEQFF.

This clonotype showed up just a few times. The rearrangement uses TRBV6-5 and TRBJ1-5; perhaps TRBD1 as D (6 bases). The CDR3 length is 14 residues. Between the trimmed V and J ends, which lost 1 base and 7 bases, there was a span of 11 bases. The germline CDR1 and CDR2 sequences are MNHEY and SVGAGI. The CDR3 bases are TGTGCCAGCAGTTACTTGGGGGCTGGGCAGCCCCAGCATTTT. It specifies CASSYLGAGQPQHF.

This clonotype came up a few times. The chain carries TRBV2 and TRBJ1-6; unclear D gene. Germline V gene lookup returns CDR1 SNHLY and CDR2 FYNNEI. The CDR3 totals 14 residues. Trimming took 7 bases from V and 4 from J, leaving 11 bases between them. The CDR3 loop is CASKNSVYNSPLHF. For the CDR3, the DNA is TGTGCCAGCAAGAACAGCGTGTATAATTCACCCCTCCACTTT. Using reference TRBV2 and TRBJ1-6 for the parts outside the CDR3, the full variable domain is EPEVTQTPSHQVTQMGQEVILRCVPISNHLYFYWYRQILGQKVEFLVSFYNNEISEKSEIFDDQFSVERPDGSNFTLKIRSTKLEDSAMYFCASKNSVYNSPLHFGNGTRLTVT.

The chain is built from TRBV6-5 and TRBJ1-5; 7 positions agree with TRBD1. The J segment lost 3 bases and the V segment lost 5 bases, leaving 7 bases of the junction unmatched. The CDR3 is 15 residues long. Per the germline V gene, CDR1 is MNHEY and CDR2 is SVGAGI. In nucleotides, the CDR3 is TGTGCCAGCAGTCGAAACAGGGGTTCCAATCAGCCCCAGCATTTT. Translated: CASSRNRGSNQPQHF.

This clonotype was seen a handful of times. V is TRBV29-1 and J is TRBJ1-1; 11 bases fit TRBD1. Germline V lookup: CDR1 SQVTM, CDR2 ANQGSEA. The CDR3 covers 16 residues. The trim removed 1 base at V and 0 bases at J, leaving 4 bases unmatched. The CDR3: CSVEGDRGVLNTEAFF. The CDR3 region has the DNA TGCAGCGTTGAAGGGGACAGGGGGGTTCTGAACACTGAAGCTTTCTTT.

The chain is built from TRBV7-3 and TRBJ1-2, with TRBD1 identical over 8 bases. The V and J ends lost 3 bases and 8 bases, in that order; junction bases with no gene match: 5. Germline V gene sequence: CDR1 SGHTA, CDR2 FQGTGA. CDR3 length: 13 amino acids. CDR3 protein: CASSFGTGDGYTF. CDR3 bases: TGTGCCAGCAGCTTTGGGACAGGCGACGGCTACACCTTC.

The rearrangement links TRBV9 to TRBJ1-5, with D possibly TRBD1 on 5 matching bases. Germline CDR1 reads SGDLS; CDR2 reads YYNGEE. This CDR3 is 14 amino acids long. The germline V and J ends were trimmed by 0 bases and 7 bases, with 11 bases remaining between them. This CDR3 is CASSVDGGNQPQHF. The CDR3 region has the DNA TGTGCCAGCAGCGTAGATGGGGGGAACCAGCCCCAGCATTTT.

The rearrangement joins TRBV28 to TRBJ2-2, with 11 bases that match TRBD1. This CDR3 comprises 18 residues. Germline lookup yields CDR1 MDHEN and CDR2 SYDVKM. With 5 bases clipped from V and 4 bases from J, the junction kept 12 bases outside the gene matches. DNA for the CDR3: TGTGCCAGCAGTCCCTGGACAGGGGGCCCAATCCCCACCGGGGAGCTGTTTTTT. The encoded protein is CASSPWTGGPIPTGELFF.

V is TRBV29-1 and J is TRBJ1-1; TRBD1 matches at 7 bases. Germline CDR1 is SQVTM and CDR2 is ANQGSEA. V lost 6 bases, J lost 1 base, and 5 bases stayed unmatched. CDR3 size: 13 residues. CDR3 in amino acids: CSVRQGQNTEAFF. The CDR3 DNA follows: TGCAGCGTCCGACAGGGTCAGAACACTGAAGCTTTCTTT.

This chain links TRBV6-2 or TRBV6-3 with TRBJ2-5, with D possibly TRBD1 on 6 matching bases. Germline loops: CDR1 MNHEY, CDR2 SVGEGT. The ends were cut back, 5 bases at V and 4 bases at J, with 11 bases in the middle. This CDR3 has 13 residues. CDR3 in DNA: TGTGCCAGCAGTCAGGACAGAGGAGAGACCCAGTACTTC. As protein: CASSQDRGETQYF.

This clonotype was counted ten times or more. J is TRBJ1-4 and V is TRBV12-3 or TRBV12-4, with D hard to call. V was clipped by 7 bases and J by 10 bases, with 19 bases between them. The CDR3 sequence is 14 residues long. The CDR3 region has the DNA TGTGCCAGCACCGAGGGCGGACCTTTTCGAAAACTGTTTTTT. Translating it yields CASTEGGPFRKLFF.

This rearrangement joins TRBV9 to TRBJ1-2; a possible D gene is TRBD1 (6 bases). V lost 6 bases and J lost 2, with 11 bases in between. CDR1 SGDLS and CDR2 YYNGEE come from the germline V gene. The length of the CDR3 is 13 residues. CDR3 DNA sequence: TGTGCCAGCACCCCCACAGGGAACTATGGCTACACCTTC. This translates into CASTPTGNYGYTF.

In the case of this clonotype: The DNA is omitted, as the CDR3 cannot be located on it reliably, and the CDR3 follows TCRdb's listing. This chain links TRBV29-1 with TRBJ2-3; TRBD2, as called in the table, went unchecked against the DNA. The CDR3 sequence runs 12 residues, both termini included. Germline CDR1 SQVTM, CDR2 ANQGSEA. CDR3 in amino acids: CSVEDSDERSIF.

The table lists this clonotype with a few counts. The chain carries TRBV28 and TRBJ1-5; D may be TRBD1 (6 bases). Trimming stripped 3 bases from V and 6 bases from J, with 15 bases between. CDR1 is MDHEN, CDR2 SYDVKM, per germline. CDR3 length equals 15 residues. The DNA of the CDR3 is TGTGCCAGCAGTTTCCCCCGAGGGGGGGTTCAGCCCCAGCATTTT. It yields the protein CASSFPRGGVQPQHF.

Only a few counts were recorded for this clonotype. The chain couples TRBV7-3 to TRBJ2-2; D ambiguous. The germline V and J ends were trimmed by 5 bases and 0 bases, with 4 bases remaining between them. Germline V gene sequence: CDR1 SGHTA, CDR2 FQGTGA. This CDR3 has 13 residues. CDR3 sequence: CASSVTNTGELFF. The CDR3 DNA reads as TGTGCCAGCAGCGTCACGAACACCGGGGAGCTGTTTTTT.

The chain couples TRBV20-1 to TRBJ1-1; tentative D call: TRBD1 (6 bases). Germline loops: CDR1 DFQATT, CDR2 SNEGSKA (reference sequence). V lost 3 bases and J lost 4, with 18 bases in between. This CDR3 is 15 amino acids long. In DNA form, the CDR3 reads TGCAGTGCTAGGGGGACAATCTCTGGTAGCACTGAAGCTTTCTTT. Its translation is CSARGTISGSTEAFF.

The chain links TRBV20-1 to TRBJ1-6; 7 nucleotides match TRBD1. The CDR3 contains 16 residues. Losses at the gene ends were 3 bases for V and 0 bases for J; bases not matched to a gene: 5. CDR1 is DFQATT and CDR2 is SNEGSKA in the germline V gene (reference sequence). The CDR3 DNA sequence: TGCAGTGCTAGGGGACAGCCAAGCTCCTATAATTCACCCCTCCACTTT. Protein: CSARGQPSSYNSPLHF.

The CDR3 protein is CASINTGSLYEQYF. The CDR3 DNA is TGTGCCAGCATCAATACAGGTTCTCTATACGAGCAGTACTTC. This sequence joins TRBV28 and TRBJ2-7, with TRBD1 as a possible D gene (5 bases). The CDR3 runs to 14 residues. Between the trimmed V and J ends, which lost 7 bases and 4 bases, there was a span of 17 bases. Per germline, CDR1 MDHEN and CDR2 SYDVKM.

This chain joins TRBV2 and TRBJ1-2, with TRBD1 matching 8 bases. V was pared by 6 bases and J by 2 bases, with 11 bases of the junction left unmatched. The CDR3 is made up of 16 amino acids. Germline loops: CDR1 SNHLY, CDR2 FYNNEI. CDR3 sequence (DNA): TGTGCCAGCAGCTTGACGGCAGGGGGCGCAAACTATGGCTACACCTTC. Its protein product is CASSLTAGGANYGYTF.

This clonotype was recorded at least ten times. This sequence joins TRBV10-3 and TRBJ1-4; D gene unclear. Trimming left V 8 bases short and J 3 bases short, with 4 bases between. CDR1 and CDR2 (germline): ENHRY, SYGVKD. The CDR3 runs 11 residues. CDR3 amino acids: CAISPNEKLFF. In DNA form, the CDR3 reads TGTGCCATCTCTCCTAATGAAAAACTGTTTTTT.

The CDR3 sequence: CALWGGKNTEAFF. The CDR3 DNA reads TGTGCCCTTTGGGGGGGTAAAAACACTGAAGCTTTCTTT. The rearrangement uses TRBV6-6 and TRBJ1-1, with D tentatively TRBD1 (5 bases). The CDR3 is made up of 13 amino acids. V was shortened by 11 bases and J by 2 bases, with 15 bases between the two germline ends. Per the germline V gene, CDR1 is MNHNY and CDR2 is SVGAGI (reference sequence).